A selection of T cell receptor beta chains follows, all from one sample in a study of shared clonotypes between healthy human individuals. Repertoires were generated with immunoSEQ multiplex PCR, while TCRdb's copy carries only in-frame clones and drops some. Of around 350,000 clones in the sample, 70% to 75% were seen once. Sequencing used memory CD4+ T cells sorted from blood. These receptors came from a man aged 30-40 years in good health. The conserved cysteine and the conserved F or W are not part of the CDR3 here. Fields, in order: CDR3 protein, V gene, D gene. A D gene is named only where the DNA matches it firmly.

CDR3 protein: ASSLGGAHEQY
V gene: TRBV5-6
D gene: .

CDR3 protein: ASSPPLGKLF
V gene: TRBV7-8
D gene: .

CDR3 protein: ASSLSLPTLPRH
V gene: TRBV28
D gene: .

CDR3 protein: ASSQEFRQY
V gene: TRBV4-1
D gene: .

CDR3 protein: AWSHDRGRAEAF
V gene: TRBV30
D gene: TRBD1

CDR3 protein: ASSFQRQY
V gene: TRBV25-1
D gene: .

CDR3 protein: AWKWGAGHEQY
V gene: TRBV30
D gene: .

CDR3 protein: ASSIVTGRGEKLF
V gene: TRBV19
D gene: .

CDR3 protein: ASSGGRLNTEAF
V gene: TRBV19
D gene: .

CDR3 protein: ASSQDVIGGVDGYT
V gene: TRBV4-3
D gene: .

CDR3 protein: ASSLRRTSGIVETQY
V gene: TRBV7-6
D gene: TRBD2

CDR3 protein: ASSPGGINQPQH
V gene: TRBV5-1
D gene: .

CDR3 protein: ASRPGTYEAF
V gene: TRBV28
D gene: .

CDR3 protein: ASSQTRGFRTDTQY
V gene: TRBV28
D gene: TRBD1

CDR3 protein: ASSLNRLRGYGYT
V gene: TRBV11-2
D gene: .

CDR3 protein: ASSFGTGMAF
V gene: TRBV11-3
D gene: .

CDR3 protein: ASSPPSVRDTEAF
V gene: TRBV18
D gene: .

CDR3 protein: ATRDSSNTGELF
V gene: TRBV5-1
D gene: TRBD1

CDR3 protein: ASSRTERNEQY
V gene: TRBV7-9
D gene: .

CDR3 protein: ASSRDSYTQY
V gene: TRBV19
D gene: TRBD1